The 30 T cell receptor beta chains below come from one sample, sequenced in a study of T cells in Graves' hyperthyroidism and ophthalmopathy. There were TCR beta CDR3 regions amplified from RNA transcripts. HTBI primers drove first-round RT-PCR of the TCR CDR3. TCRdb re-derived calls from the multiplex PCR reads in MiXCR, one entry per CDR3 protein. The sample records more than 500,000 distinct CDR3 sequences, over 12% being singletons. Sequences were obtained from blood. All receptors come from a woman in her 40s with Graves' ophthalmopathy.

This clonotype was found a few times. The chain couples TRBV19 to TRBJ2-7, with D perhaps being TRBD1 or TRBD2 (5 bases each). V gave up 3 bases and J gave up 7 bases, with 13 bases separating them. Germline lookup yields CDR1 LNHDA and CDR2 SQIVND (reference sequence). CDR3 length: 13 residues. The CDR3 nucleotides are TGTGCCAGTAGTATGGGTTCGGGGCTTGAGCAGTACTTC. It encodes CASSMGSGLEQYF.

This clonotype has ten or more counts. The chain is built from TRBV12-3 or TRBV12-4 and TRBJ2-7, with D perhaps assigned TRBD1 or TRBD2 (5 bases each). Trimming left V 5 bases short and J 3 bases short, with 11 bases between. The CDR3 sequence is 13 residues long. The CDR3 loop is CASSRDGNYEQYF. CDR3 nucleotide sequence: TGTGCCAGCAGTCGGGACGGAAACTACGAGCAGTACTTC.

This clonotype occurred many times. V gene TRBV30 combines with J gene TRBJ2-7; TRBD1 might be the D (6 bases). CDR1 and CDR2 from the germline V gene are GTSNPN and SVGIG (reference sequence). Trimming stripped 3 bases from V and 3 bases from J, with 9 bases between. The CDR3 contains 12 residues. This CDR3 reads CAWSPQGYEQYF. DNA of the CDR3: TGTGCCTGGAGCCCACAGGGCTACGAGCAGTACTTC.

This clonotype was recorded many times. The chain has TRBV6-2 or TRBV6-3 and TRBJ2-7; a weak D match, TRBD2 (6 bases). From germline, CDR1 is MNHEY and CDR2 SVGEGT. This CDR3 is 14 amino acids long. Trimming cost V 10 bases and J 3 bases, with 19 bases left between them. The CDR3 DNA is TGTGCCACTGAGACCCGGGACTCGATCTACGAGCAGTACTTC. It codes for CATETRDSIYEQYF.

This clonotype was observed a few times. This sequence joins TRBV20-1 and TRBJ2-7; 10 nucleotides agree with TRBD2. Germline assignment: CDR1 DFQATT and CDR2 SNEGSKA (reference sequence). The CDR3 extends over 16 amino acids. Germline trimming cut 1 base from V and 3 bases from J; bases unmatched to any gene: 9. The CDR3 DNA reads TGCAGTGCTAGAGGGCTAGCGGGAGTCTCGCGCTACGAGCAGTACTTC. Amino acid sequence: CSARGLAGVSRYEQYF.

This clonotype has at least ten counts. The chain is built from TRBV2 and TRBJ2-7; D call uncertain. Germline lookup yields CDR1 SNHLY and CDR2 FYNNEI. V was trimmed by 7 bases and J by 2 bases, leaving 12 bases between them. The CDR3 is 13 amino acids. CDR3 DNA: TGTGCCAGCAAAGGAGCGAATGCCTACGAGCAGTACTTC. Translated, it gives CASKGANAYEQYF.

This clonotype was seen ten or more times. The junction shows a germline mismatch at one end, possibly a read error. The chain is built from TRBV6-5 and TRBJ1-3; no clear D gene. The CDR3 runs to 16 residues. CDR1 is MNHEY, CDR2 SVGAGI, per germline. CDR3: CAISSSDPSSGNTIYF. CDR3 nucleotides: TGTGCCATCAGTTCCTCGGACCCGAGCTCTGGAAACACCATATATTTT.

The table lists this clonotype with many counts. The CDR3 is CASSPYSYQETQYF. DNA of the CDR3: TGTGCCAGCTCACCATACTCGTACCAAGAGACCCAGTACTTC. The chain employs TRBV18 and TRBJ2-5, with D uncertain. The CDR3 totals 14 residues. V shed 2 bases and J shed 0 bases, with 7 bases lying between them. CDR1 and CDR2 from the germline V gene are KGHSH and LQKENI.

This clonotype was detected ten times or more. This chain uses TRBV5-6 with TRBJ2-5; D gene unclear. The germline gives CDR1 SGHDT, CDR2 YYEEEE. The V gene lost 2 bases and the J gene lost 5 bases, with 10 bases spanning the gap. The CDR3 is 13 amino acids. The CDR3 DNA sequence: TGTGCCAGCAGCTTTGGTTCTTCGGAGACCCAGTACTTC. Translation gives CASSFGSSETQYF.

This clonotype was seen more than once but under ten times. CDR3 sequence (DNA): TGTGCCAGCAGCCCCAGCGGGGGTTGGGGAAACACCATATATTTT. The encoded protein is CASSPSGGWGNTIYF. The chain is built from TRBV7-2 and TRBJ1-3, with D possibly being TRBD1 (5 bases). The CDR3 is made up of 15 amino acids. With 5 bases removed from V and 4 bases from J, the gap between germline ends came to 15 bases. Germline CDR1 is SGHTA and CDR2 is FQGNSA. The variable domain in full, completed from reference TRBV7-2 and TRBJ1-3, reads GAGVSQSPSNKVTEKGKDVELRCDPISGHTALYWYRQSLGQGLEFLIYFQGNSAPDKSGLPSDRFSAERTGGSVSTLTIQRTQQEDSAVYLCASSPSGGWGNTIYFGEGSWLTVV.

This chain links TRBV6-1 with TRBJ2-7; D not certain. CDR1 and CDR2 (germline): MNHNS, SASEGT. This CDR3 is built from 14 residues. V lost 5 bases, J lost 0 bases, and 11 bases lay in between. CDR3 coding DNA: TGTGCCAGCAGTAAGGGAAGGGCCTCCTACGAGCAGTACTTC. Its translation is CASSKGRASYEQYF.

This chain connects TRBV6-2 or TRBV6-3 to TRBJ2-7; D gene ambiguous. This CDR3 spans 13 amino acids. Germline CDR1 and CDR2: MNHEY and SVGEGT. Trimming removed 2 bases from V and 3 bases from J, with 8 bases in between. CDR3 loop: CASSYDGYYEQYF. In DNA, the CDR3 is TGTGCCAGCAGTTACGACGGGTACTACGAGCAGTACTTC.

V usage is TRBV6-1 and J usage is TRBJ1-1; tentative D call: TRBD1 (6 bases). The CDR3 has 13 residues. V was clipped by 11 bases and J by 1 base, with 14 bases between them. The germline gives CDR1 MNHNS, CDR2 SASEGT. CDR3 residues: CACAGHKNTEAFF. In DNA, the CDR3 is TGTGCCTGCGCGGGACACAAGAACACTGAAGCTTTCTTT.

The chain joins TRBV7-9 to TRBJ2-7, with 7 bases matching TRBD2. The CDR3 runs to 15 residues. Germline V gene data show CDR1 as SEHNR and CDR2 as FQNEAQ (reference sequence). V was pared by 3 bases and J by 2 bases, with 7 bases of the junction left unmatched. In nucleotides, the CDR3 is TGTGCCAGCAGCTTCGGCGGGAGTAGCCCCTACGAGCAGTACTTC. This sequence encodes CASSFGGSSPYEQYF.

This clonotype was detected many times. V usage is TRBV19 and J usage is TRBJ2-7, with TRBD1 identical over 8 bases. CDR1 and CDR2 from the germline V gene are LNHDA and SQIVND (reference sequence). V was clipped by 7 bases and J by 7 bases; unmatched bases: 9. The CDR3 runs 13 residues. The DNA of the CDR3 is TGTGCCAGTATGGGCAGGGGGCCGGGGGAGCAGTACTTC. Protein: CASMGRGPGEQYF.

J is TRBJ2-3 and V is TRBV28; 8 nucleotides agree with TRBD2. The V gene end was trimmed by 6 bases and the J gene end by 4 bases; junction bases not matched to a gene: 9. This CDR3 comprises 15 residues. From germline, CDR1 is MDHEN and CDR2 SYDVKM. In DNA form, the CDR3 reads TGTGCCAGCAGCTCGGGGGGGCGCATCTCAGATACGCAGTATTTT. It translates to CASSSGGRISDTQYF.

The sample holds a few counts of this clonotype. The chain is built from TRBV10-3 and TRBJ2-5, with 11 bases lining up with TRBD2. Germline V gene sequence: CDR1 ENHRY, CDR2 SYGVKD. The ends lost 6 bases at V and 4 bases at J; junction bases unmatched: 7. The CDR3 consists of 15 residues. The CDR3 region is CAISTSGSPRETQYF. CDR3 DNA sequence: TGTGCCATCAGCACTAGCGGGAGCCCTCGAGAGACCCAGTACTTC.

This clonotype was recorded many times. This chain connects TRBV6-5 to TRBJ1-1; D unresolved. Per germline, CDR1 MNHEY and CDR2 SVGAGI. CDR3 length equals 13 residues. V was shortened by 2 bases and J by 4 bases, with 8 bases between the two germline ends. The CDR3 loop is CASSYNLRTEAFF. The CDR3 DNA sequence: TGTGCCAGCAGTTACAATCTACGCACTGAAGCTTTCTTT.

This clonotype has ten or more counts. The chain has TRBV11-3 and TRBJ1-1, with D hard to call. V shed 0 bases and J shed 1 base, with 6 bases lying between them. CDR1 is SGHNT, CDR2 YENEEA, per germline. The CDR3 spans 14 residues. The CDR3 protein is CASSLEAANTEAFF. DNA of the CDR3: TGTGCCAGCAGCTTAGAAGCGGCGAACACTGAAGCTTTCTTT.

This clonotype has a handful of counts. The genes are TRBV7-8 and TRBJ2-7, with D perhaps TRBD1 or TRBD2 (6 bases each). Germline values: CDR1 SGHVS, CDR2 FQNEAQ. The CDR3 covers 15 residues. V lost 0 bases to trimming and J lost 3 bases, with 12 bases between them. The CDR3 DNA follows: TGTGCCAGCAGCTTAGCACGCGGGACAAGCTACGAGCAGTACTTC. This codes for CASSLARGTSYEQYF.

This clonotype was detected many times. V is TRBV2 and J is TRBJ2-2; 7 nucleotides line up with TRBD1. CDR1 SNHLY and CDR2 FYNNEI come from the germline V gene. This CDR3 has 14 amino acids. Trimming removed 4 bases from V and 5 bases from J; junction bases left unmatched: 4. Written as DNA, the CDR3 is TGTGCCAGCAGTGGAGGGGGCGAGACCGGGGAGCTGTTTTTT. Protein: CASSGGGETGELFF.

The CDR3 DNA follows: TGTGCCAGCAGGCTAGCGGGAGGCCATCACGAGCAGTACTTC. It translates to CASRLAGGHHEQYF. The genes are TRBV6-1 and TRBJ2-7; 11 bases align to TRBD2. This CDR3 has 14 residues. CDR1 is MNHNS and CDR2 is SASEGT in the germline V gene. The V gene end was trimmed by 6 bases and the J gene end by 5 bases; junction bases not matched to a gene: 6.

The rearrangement links TRBV7-9 to TRBJ1-2, with 9 bases lining up with TRBD1. The V gene's germline CDR1 is SEHNR and CDR2 FQNEAQ (reference sequence). With 5 bases clipped from V and 2 bases from J, the junction kept 6 bases outside the gene matches. The CDR3 runs 15 residues. The CDR3 DNA sequence: TGTGCCAGCAGCCCTTTACAGGGGGCGAACTATGGCTACACCTTC. This sequence encodes CASSPLQGANYGYTF.

This clonotype was observed at least ten times. Here the CDR3 reads CSARVPGPQEDIQYF. As DNA, the CDR3 is TGCAGTGCTAGAGTGCCGGGACCCCAAGAGGACATTCAGTACTTC. The chain carries TRBV20-1 and TRBJ2-4; D is perhaps TRBD1 or TRBD2 (5 bases each). The germline V and J ends were trimmed by 1 base and 8 bases, with 18 bases remaining between them. This CDR3 comprises 15 residues. Germline CDR1 DFQATT, CDR2 SNEGSKA (reference sequence).

The table lists this clonotype with a few counts. A read error may explain this, as a much larger clone is one base away. This chain uses TRBV2 with TRBJ2-5; perhaps TRBD1 as D (6 bases). The germline gives CDR1 SNHLY, CDR2 FYNNEI. The CDR3 runs to 15 residues. This chain's CDR3 is CASSRDIGGPEPQYF. CDR3 bases: TGTGCCAGCAGTCGGGACATTGGAGGCCCAGAGCCCCAGTACTTC.

The table lists this clonotype with a few counts. This chain connects TRBV28 to TRBJ2-5; TRBD2 matches 9 bases. The CDR3 runs 20 residues. Per germline, CDR1 MDHEN and CDR2 SYDVKM. V was pared by 3 bases and J by 3 bases, with 20 bases of the junction left unmatched. The CDR3: CASSFFGLAGNQREKETQYF. CDR3 DNA sequence: TGTGCCAGCAGTTTTTTCGGGCTAGCGGGAAATCAAAGAGAAAAAGAGACCCAGTACTTC. The entire variable domain, with the rest obtained from reference TRBV28 and TRBJ2-5, is as follows: DVKVTQSSRYLVKRTGEKVFLECVQDMDHENMFWYRQDPGLGLRLIYFSYDVKMKEKGDIPEGYSVSREKKERFSLILESASTNQTSMYLCASSFFGLAGNQREKETQYFGPGTRLLVL.

At least ten counts were recorded for this clonotype. CDR3 DNA sequence: TGTGCCAGCAGTTTAATAGCGCCCCTACTTTCGGAGACCCAGTACTTC. Encoded protein: CASSLIAPLLSETQYF. The genes are TRBV28 and TRBJ2-5, with D perhaps matching TRBD2 (5 bases). Germline loops: CDR1 MDHEN, CDR2 SYDVKM. V gave up 2 bases and J gave up 5 bases, with 18 bases separating them. This CDR3 contains 16 residues. Full variable domain (missing parts from reference TRBV28 and TRBJ2-5): DVKVTQSSRYLVKRTGEKVFLECVQDMDHENMFWYRQDPGLGLRLIYFSYDVKMKEKGDIPEGYSVSREKKERFSLILESASTNQTSMYLCASSLIAPLLSETQYFGPGTRLLVL.

The chain couples TRBV3-1 to TRBJ2-7, with unresolved D. The CDR3 has 17 residues. Germline CDR1 reads LGHDT; CDR2 reads YNNKEL (reference sequence). The germline V and J ends were trimmed by 4 bases and 0 bases, with 19 bases remaining between them. The CDR3 reads CASSRKSAGSASYEQYF. As DNA, the CDR3 is TGTGCCAGCAGCCGCAAGTCCGCAGGTTCAGCCTCCTACGAGCAGTACTTC.

At least ten counts were recorded for this clonotype. The V call is TRBV20-1, the J call TRBJ1-5; D is possibly TRBD1 (6 bases). There are 14 residues in the CDR3. Trimming took 6 bases from V and 0 from J, leaving 12 bases between them. Germline V gene lookup returns CDR1 DFQATT and CDR2 SNEGSKA (reference sequence). This CDR3 reads CSARTVNSNQPQHF. CDR3 coding DNA: TGCAGTGCAAGGACAGTAAATAGCAATCAGCCCCAGCATTTT.

The V call is TRBV6-5, the J call TRBJ2-7; D is perhaps TRBD1 (6 bases). There are 15 residues in the CDR3. Trimming removed 7 bases at V and 5 bases at J, with 21 bases between. CDR1 is MNHEY, CDR2 SVGAGI, per germline. The DNA of the CDR3 is TGTGCCAGCATTACCTTTAGCCTACCAGGGGACGAGCAGTACTTC. Translation gives CASITFSLPGDEQYF.